The 20 T cell receptor beta chains listed next were all sequenced from one sample in a study of cytomegalovirus exposure and HLA in healthy donors. With 60 Vbeta and 13 Jbeta primers, the PCR was carried out. Here immunoSEQ multiplex PCR was the method, and the copy in TCRdb shows in-frame clones only, minus some. Here the sample spans roughly 200,000 clones, 70% to 80% being singletons. Sample: PBMCs. Receptor source: a woman in her fifties or sixties in good health and CMV-seropositive.

The V and J genes are TRBV10-1 and TRBJ1-1, with D tentatively TRBD1 (5 bases). Germline V CDR1 and CDR2: WNHNN, SYGVQD (reference sequence). This CDR3 contains 15 residues. V lost 3 bases and J 5 bases, leaving 16 bases between the germline ends. DNA for the CDR3: TGCGCCAGCAGTGAAAATCCCAGGGCTGAGACTGAAGCTTTCTTT. Translating gives CASSENPRAETEAFF.

This chain connects TRBV19 to TRBJ1-1, with 8 bases identical to TRBD1. This CDR3 region has 14 residues. Germline CDR1 LNHDA, CDR2 SQIVND (reference sequence). The V and J ends lost 4 bases and 5 bases, in that order; junction bases with no gene match: 6. The CDR3 DNA sequence: TGTGCCAGTAGTAAACAGGGGGATAGGACTGAAGCTTTCTTT. Translated, it gives CASSKQGDRTEAFF.

This rearrangement joins TRBV18 to TRBJ2-1, with 9 bases aligning to TRBD1. The CDR3 covers 15 residues. With 6 bases clipped from V and 4 bases from J, the junction kept 7 bases outside the gene matches. Germline V CDR1 and CDR2: KGHSH, LQKENI. This chain's CDR3 is CASSAGTGTYNEQFF. The CDR3 bases are TGTGCCAGCTCTGCCGGGACAGGGACTTACAATGAGCAGTTCTTC.

The chain carries TRBV5-1 and TRBJ2-7; D is possibly TRBD2 (6 bases). The CDR3 is 14 residues long. Germline assignment: CDR1 SGHRS and CDR2 YFSETQ. V was clipped by 1 base and J by 6 bases, with 14 bases between them. The CDR3 DNA is TGCGCCAGCAGCTTGCTACAGTCCGGGGGCGAGCAGTACTTC. It translates to CASSLLQSGGEQYF.

The rearrangement links TRBV7-2 to TRBJ2-1; tentative D call: TRBD1 (5 bases). This CDR3 has 12 amino acids. Trimming removed 1 base at V and 12 bases at J, with 10 bases between. Germline lookup yields CDR1 SGHTA and CDR2 FQGNSA. The CDR3 is CASSLDQGWQFF. CDR3 nucleotides: TGTGCCAGCAGCTTAGACCAGGGCTGGCAGTTCTTC.

This clone was seen a handful of times. The V gene is TRBV6-1, the J gene TRBJ1-2; the match to TRBD1 covers 7 bases. Germline V gene sequence: CDR1 MNHNS, CDR2 SASEGT. The ends lost 7 bases at V and 2 bases at J; junction bases unmatched: 4. There are 13 residues in the CDR3. The CDR3 bases are TGTGCCAGCAATTTACAGGGGAACTATGGCTACACCTTC. Protein: CASNLQGNYGYTF.

The genes are TRBV4-2 and TRBJ1-1; TRBD1 matches 7 bases. V dropped 3 bases and J dropped 0; count of bases not matched to a gene: 4. The CDR3 contains 15 residues. The germline gives CDR1 LGHNA, CDR2 YNFKEQ. The CDR3 here is CASSQRGQMNTEAFF. DNA for the CDR3: TGTGCCAGCAGCCAGAGGGGACAGATGAACACTGAAGCTTTCTTT.

The gene calls are TRBV9 and TRBJ2-7, with 16 bases that match TRBD2. CDR1 SGDLS and CDR2 YYNGEE come from the germline V gene. This CDR3 has 16 residues. J lost 2 bases, V lost 4 bases, and 3 bases had no gene match. The CDR3 protein is CASSKGTSGGAYEQYF. The DNA of the CDR3 is TGTGCCAGCAGCAAGGGGACTAGCGGGGGGGCCTACGAGCAGTACTTC. The full variable domain, with the rest looked up from reference TRBV9 and TRBJ2-7, is DSGVTQTPKHLITATGQRVTLRCSPRSGDLSVYWYQQSLDQGLQFLIQYYNGEERAKGNILERFSAQQFPDLHSELNLSSLELGDSALYFCASSKGTSGGAYEQYFGPGTRLTVT.

As DNA, the CDR3 is TGTGCCAGCAGCCCTCGGGTGGGACAGTTCTCCTACAATGAGCAGTTCTTC. Its protein product is CASSPRVGQFSYNEQFF. The chain couples TRBV9 to TRBJ2-1, with 7 positions matching TRBD1. V lost 4 bases and J lost 0; bases outside the gene matches: 10. The CDR3 runs to 17 residues. Germline-derived CDR1 and CDR2 are SGDLS and YYNGEE.

The gene calls are TRBV27 and TRBJ2-3; 9 bases are a match to TRBD1. CDR3 size: 15 residues. V lost 3 bases and J lost 1; bases outside the gene matches: 2. From germline, CDR1 is MNHEY and CDR2 SMNVEV (reference sequence). The CDR3 sequence: CASSFRDRGTDTQYF. The DNA of the CDR3 is TGTGCCAGCAGTTTCCGGGACAGGGGCACAGATACGCAGTATTTT.

The gene calls are TRBV2 and TRBJ1-1, with TRBD1 matching over 12 bases. V was pared by 7 bases and J by 7 bases, with 7 bases of the junction left unmatched. CDR3 size: 14 residues. Looked up from germline, CDR1 is SNHLY and CDR2 is FYNNEI. The CDR3 spells CASNRDRGLDEAFF. CDR3 nucleotides: TGTGCCAGCAACCGGGACAGGGGGCTGGATGAAGCTTTCTTT.

This clone was observed a few times. The gene calls are TRBV7-5 and TRBJ2-1; TRBD2 is the table's D call, not checked against the DNA. TRBV7-5 is described as a pseudogene. This CDR3 has 18 amino acids. The CDR3 DNA sequence: TGTGTCAGATCTAAGCGTAGCGGGGGGGCCGAGGTTTACAATGAGCAGTTCTTC. Its protein product is CVRSKRSGGAEVYNEQFF.

The chain combines TRBV27 with TRBJ2-5; no definite D call. The last part of the DNA fits TRBJ2-7 better; the J call may be wrong. Germline CDR1 MNHEY, CDR2 SMNVEV (reference sequence). The CDR3 length is 16 residues. CDR3 sequence reads: CASSLSRGLDSYEQYF. The CDR3 nucleotides are TGTGCCAGCAGTTTATCCAGAGGTCTCGACTCCTACGAGCAGTACTTC.

The V and J genes are TRBV9 and TRBJ1-4; D may be TRBD1 (6 bases). Germline-derived CDR1 and CDR2 are SGDLS and YYNGEE. This CDR3 spans 14 amino acids. V lost 2 bases and J 7 bases, leaving 12 bases between the germline ends. The CDR3 sequence is CASSVGGGSEKLFF. In DNA, the CDR3 is TGTGCCAGCAGCGTCGGGGGGGGCTCTGAAAAACTGTTTTTT.

This chain links TRBV9 with TRBJ2-5; D is undetermined. Deletions cut 0 bases from V and 5 bases from J, with 11 bases between. The CDR3 extends over 14 amino acids. Germline V gene sequence: CDR1 SGDLS, CDR2 YYNGEE. CDR3 loop: CASSVDPRVETQYF. The CDR3 DNA follows: TGTGCCAGCAGCGTAGACCCGCGCGTGGAGACCCAGTACTTC.

The rearrangement uses TRBV30 and TRBJ1-1; maybe TRBD1 (6 bases). The CDR3 is made up of 13 amino acids. In germline, CDR1 is GTSNPN, CDR2 SVGIG (reference sequence). Trimming left V 3 bases short and J 4 bases short, with 12 bases between. The CDR3 coding sequence is TGTGCCTGGAGGGGGGCCATGGGCACTGAAGCTTTCTTT. Encoded protein: CAWRGAMGTEAFF.

CDR3 residues: CASRTSGTYNEQFF. CDR3 coding DNA: TGTGCCAGTAGGACTAGCGGAACCTACAATGAGCAGTTCTTC. V gene TRBV19 combines with J gene TRBJ2-1; 9 bases map to TRBD2. Trimming took 6 bases from V and 2 from J; bases not matched to a gene: 2. The V gene's germline CDR1 is LNHDA and CDR2 SQIVND (reference sequence). CDR3 length equals 14 residues.

The chain employs TRBV6-5 and TRBJ2-2; D is perhaps TRBD2 (5 bases). Germline V gene lookup returns CDR1 MNHEY and CDR2 SVGAGI. The V end was cut by 7 bases, the J end by 6 bases, with 12 bases between. CDR3 length: 13 residues. The CDR3 loop is CASTRAASGELFF. The CDR3 DNA is TGTGCCAGCACCAGAGCGGCCTCCGGGGAGCTGTTTTTT.

The chain employs TRBV27 and TRBJ2-3; possible D gene TRBD2, 5 bases. CDR3 length: 14 amino acids. The germline V gene encodes CDR1 MNHEY and CDR2 SMNVEV (reference sequence). V lost 5 bases, J lost 6 bases, and 15 bases lay in between. The CDR3 nucleotides are TGTGCCAGCAGTCAGGCCACGGGGTGGGATACGCAGTATTTT. Its protein is CASSQATGWDTQYF.

Concerning this clone itself: This sample also contains other DNA sequences that code for the same CDR3. This sequence joins TRBV4-2 and TRBJ2-3, with a tentative D call TRBD2 (5 bases). Trimming took off 3 bases at V and 2 bases at J, with 12 bases between the two ends. Germline CDR1 reads LGHNA; CDR2 reads YNFKEQ. The CDR3 totals 15 residues. Written as DNA, the CDR3 is TGTGCCAGCAGCCAGGGATCCGGGGACACAGATACGCAGTATTTT. Translating gives CASSQGSGDTDTQYF.